This T cell receptor beta chain was observed in a study of Ad26.COV2.S vaccination and SARS-CoV-2 variants. Profiling relied on immunoSEQ multiplex PCR, and the TCRdb table lists in-frame clones only, not all of them. The sample has about 350,000 clones, roughly 90% seen once. Treatment meaning: about 20 received Ad26.COV2.S at low or high dose, single or two shots; several received placebo; per-sample allocation not given. The study sampled participants on day 63 after the first vaccine or placebo injection. The CDR3 length is 11 residues. Trimming shortened V by 3 bases and J by 5 bases, and 4 bases separated the two germline ends. CDR1 is WNHNN, CDR2 SYGVQD, per germline (reference sequence).

The clonotype comes from a person between 18 and 65 years old who received the Ad26.COV2.S COVID-19 vaccine or a placebo. The specimen comprised peripheral blood, sampled in a trial of Ad26.COV2.S vaccine versus placebo. J is TRBJ2-5 and V is TRBV10-1, with D uncertain. The CDR3 DNA sequence: TGCGCCAGCAGTGACGGGGAGACCCAGTACTTC. Amino acids: CASSDGETQYF.